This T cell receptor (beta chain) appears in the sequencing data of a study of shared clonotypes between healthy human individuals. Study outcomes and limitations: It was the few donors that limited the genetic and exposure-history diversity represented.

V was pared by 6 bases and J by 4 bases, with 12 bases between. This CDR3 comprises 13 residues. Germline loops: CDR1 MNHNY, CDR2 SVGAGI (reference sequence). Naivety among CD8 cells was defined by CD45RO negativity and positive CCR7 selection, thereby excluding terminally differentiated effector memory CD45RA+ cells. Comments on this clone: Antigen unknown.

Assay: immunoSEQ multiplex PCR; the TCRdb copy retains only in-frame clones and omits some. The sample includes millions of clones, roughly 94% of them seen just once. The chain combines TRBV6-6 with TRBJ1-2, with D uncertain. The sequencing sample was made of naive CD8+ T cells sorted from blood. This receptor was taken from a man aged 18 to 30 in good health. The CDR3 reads CASRVSTPYGYTF. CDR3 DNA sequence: TGTGCCAGCAGGGTCAGTACTCCCTATGGCTACACCTTC.